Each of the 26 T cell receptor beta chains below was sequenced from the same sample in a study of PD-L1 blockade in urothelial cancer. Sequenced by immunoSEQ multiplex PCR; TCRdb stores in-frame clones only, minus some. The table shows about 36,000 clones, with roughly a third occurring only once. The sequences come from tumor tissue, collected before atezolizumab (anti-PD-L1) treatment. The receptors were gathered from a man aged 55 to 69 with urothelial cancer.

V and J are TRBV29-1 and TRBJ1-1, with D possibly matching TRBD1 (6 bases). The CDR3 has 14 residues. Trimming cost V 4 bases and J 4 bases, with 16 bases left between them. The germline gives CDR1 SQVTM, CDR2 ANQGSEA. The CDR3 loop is CSVGTLQGSTEAFF. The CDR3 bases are TGCAGCGTTGGGACACTACAGGGTAGCACTGAAGCTTTCTTT.

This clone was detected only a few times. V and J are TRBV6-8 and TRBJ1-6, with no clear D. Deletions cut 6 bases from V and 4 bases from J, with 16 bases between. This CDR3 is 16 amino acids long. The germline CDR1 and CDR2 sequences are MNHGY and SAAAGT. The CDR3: CASSRSIETYNSPLHF. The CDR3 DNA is TGTGCCAGCAGCCGCTCAATAGAAACTTATAATTCACCCCTCCACTTT.

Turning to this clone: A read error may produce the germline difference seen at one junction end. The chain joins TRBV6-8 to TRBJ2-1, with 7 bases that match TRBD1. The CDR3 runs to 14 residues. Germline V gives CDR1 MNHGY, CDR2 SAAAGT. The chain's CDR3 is CAISVDDRVNEQFF. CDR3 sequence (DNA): TGTGCCATCAGTGTAGATGACAGGGTCAATGAGCAGTTCTTC.

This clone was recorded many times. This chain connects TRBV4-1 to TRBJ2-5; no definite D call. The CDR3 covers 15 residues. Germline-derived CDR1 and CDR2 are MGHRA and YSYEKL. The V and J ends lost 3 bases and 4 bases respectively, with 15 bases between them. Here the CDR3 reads CASSHNSNNGETQYF. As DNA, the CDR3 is TGCGCCAGCAGCCACAACAGTAACAATGGAGAGACCCAGTACTTC.

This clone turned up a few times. The CDR3 loop is CASSTGGTGEKLFF. The CDR3 nucleotides read TGCGCCAGCAGCACCGGCGGCACCGGGGAAAAACTGTTTTTT. The chain is built from TRBV4-1 and TRBJ1-4; D call uncertain. The CDR3 is made up of 14 amino acids. The ends were cut back, 5 bases at V and 8 bases at J, with 15 bases in the middle. The germline V gene encodes CDR1 MGHRA and CDR2 YSYEKL.

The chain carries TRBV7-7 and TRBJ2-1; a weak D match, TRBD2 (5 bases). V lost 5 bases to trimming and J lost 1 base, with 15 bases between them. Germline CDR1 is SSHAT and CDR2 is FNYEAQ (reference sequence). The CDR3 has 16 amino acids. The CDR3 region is CASSADSVMSYNEQFF. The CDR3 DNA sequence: TGTGCCAGCAGCGCCGATAGCGTCATGTCCTACAATGAGCAGTTCTTC.

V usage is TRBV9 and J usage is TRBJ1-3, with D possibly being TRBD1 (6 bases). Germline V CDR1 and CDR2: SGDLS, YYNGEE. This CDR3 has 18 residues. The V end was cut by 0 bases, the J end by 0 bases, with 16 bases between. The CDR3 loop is CASSVDPGGGNSGNTIYF. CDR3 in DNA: TGTGCCAGCAGCGTAGATCCCGGAGGGGGGAACTCTGGAAACACCATATATTTT.

This CDR3 is CASSLAGSGTDTQYF. CDR3 sequence (DNA): TGTGCCAGCAGCCTAGCGGGATCCGGCACAGATACGCAGTATTTT. This chain uses TRBV14 with TRBJ2-3; 8 nucleotides match TRBD2. Germline V lookup: CDR1 SGHDN, CDR2 FVKESK. The CDR3 runs 15 residues. J lost 1 base, V lost 4 bases, and 4 bases had no gene match.

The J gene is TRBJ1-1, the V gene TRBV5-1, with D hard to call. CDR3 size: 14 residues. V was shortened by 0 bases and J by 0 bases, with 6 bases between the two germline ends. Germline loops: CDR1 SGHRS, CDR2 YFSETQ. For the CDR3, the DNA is TGCGCCAGCAGCTTGGAACTCCTGAACACTGAAGCTTTCTTT. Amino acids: CASSLELLNTEAFF. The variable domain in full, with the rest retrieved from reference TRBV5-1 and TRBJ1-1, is KAGVTQTPRYLIKTRGQQVTLSCSPISGHRSVSWYQQTPGQGLQFLFEYFSETQRNKGNFPGRFSGRQFSNSRSEMNVSTLELGDSALYLCASSLELLNTEAFFGQGTRLTVV.

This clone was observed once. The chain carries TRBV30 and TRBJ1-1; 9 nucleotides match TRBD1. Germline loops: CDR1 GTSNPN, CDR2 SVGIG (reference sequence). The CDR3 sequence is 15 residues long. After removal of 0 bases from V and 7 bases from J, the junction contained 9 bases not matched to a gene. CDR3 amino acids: CAWSVPGTGSGEAFF. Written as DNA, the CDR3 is TGTGCCTGGAGTGTACCAGGGACAGGGTCGGGTGAAGCTTTCTTT. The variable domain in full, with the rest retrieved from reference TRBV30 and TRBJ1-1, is SQTIHQWPATLVQPVGSPLSLECTVEGTSNPNLYWYRQAAGRGLQLLFYSVGIGQISSEVPQNLSASRPQDRQFILSSKKLLLSDSGFYLCAWSVPGTGSGEAFFGQGTRLTVV.

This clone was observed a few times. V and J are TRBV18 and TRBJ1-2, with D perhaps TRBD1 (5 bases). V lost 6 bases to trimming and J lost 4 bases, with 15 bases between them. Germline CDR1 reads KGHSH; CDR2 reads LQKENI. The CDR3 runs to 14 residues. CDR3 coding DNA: TGTGCCAGCTCCCCGGTAGGGGTTCCCTATGGCTACACCTTC. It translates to CASSPVGVPYGYTF. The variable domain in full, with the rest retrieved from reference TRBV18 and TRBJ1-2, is NAGVMQNPRHLVRRRGQEARLRCSPMKGHSHVYWYRQLPEEGLKFMVYLQKENIIDESGMPKERFSAEFPKEGPSILRIQQVVRGDSAAYFCASSPVGVPYGYTFGSGTRLTVV.

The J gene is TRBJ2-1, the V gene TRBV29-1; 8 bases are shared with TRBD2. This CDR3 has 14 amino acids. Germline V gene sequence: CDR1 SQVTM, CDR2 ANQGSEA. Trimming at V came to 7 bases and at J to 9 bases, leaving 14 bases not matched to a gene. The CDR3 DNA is TGCAGCGCGTCAGGTAGCGGGAATGCCGGTGAGCAGTTCTTC. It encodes CSASGSGNAGEQFF.

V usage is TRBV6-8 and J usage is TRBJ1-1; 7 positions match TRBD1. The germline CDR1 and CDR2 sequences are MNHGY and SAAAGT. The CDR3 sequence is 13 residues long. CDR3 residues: CVIGQTGKTEAFF. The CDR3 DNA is TGTGTCATCGGGCAGACAGGGAAGACTGAAGCTTTCTTT.

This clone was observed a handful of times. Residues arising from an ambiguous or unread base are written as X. The CDR3 is CASSXTGTASVGDTQYF. CDR3 bases: TGTGCCAGCAGCRCCACCGGGACTGCCTCTGTGGGGGATACGCAGTATTTT. The V gene is TRBV2, the J gene TRBJ2-3; perhaps TRBD2 as D (6 bases). This CDR3 has 17 amino acids. The V gene's germline CDR1 is SNHLY and CDR2 FYNNEI. Trimming removed 6 bases from V and 6 bases from J, with 25 bases in between.

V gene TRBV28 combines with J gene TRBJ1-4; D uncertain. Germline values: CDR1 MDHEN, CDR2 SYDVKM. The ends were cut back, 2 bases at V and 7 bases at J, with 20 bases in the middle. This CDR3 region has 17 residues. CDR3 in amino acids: CASSLIRSGGVSEKLFF. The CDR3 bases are TGTGCCAGCAGTTTAATTCGATCGGGAGGTGTCAGTGAAAAACTGTTTTTT.

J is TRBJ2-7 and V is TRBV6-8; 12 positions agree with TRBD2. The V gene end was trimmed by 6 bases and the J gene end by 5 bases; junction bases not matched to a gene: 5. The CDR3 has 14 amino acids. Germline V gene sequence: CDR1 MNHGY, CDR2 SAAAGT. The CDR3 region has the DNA TGTGCCAGCAGATTGACTAGCGGGAGCCACGAGCAGTACTTC. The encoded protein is CASRLTSGSHEQYF.

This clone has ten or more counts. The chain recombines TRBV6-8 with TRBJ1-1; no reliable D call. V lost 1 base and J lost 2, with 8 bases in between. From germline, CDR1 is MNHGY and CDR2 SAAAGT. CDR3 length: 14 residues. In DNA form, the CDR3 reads TGTGCCAGCAGTTACTTGGGCCAAAACACTGAAGCTTTCTTT. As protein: CASSYLGQNTEAFF.

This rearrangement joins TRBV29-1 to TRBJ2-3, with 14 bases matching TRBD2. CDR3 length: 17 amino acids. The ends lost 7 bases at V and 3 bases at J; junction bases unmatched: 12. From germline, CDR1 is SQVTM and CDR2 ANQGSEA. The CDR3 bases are TGCAGCGCGCCCCCAGGACTAGCGGGAGGTATTACAGATACGCAGTATTTT. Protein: CSAPPGLAGGITDTQYF.

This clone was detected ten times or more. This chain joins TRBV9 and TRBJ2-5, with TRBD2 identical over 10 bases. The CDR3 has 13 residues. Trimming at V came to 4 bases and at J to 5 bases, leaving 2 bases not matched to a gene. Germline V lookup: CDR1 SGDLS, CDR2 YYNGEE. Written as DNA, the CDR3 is TGTGCCAGCAGCCTGGGACTAGCGGAGACCCAGTACTTC. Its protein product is CASSLGLAETQYF.

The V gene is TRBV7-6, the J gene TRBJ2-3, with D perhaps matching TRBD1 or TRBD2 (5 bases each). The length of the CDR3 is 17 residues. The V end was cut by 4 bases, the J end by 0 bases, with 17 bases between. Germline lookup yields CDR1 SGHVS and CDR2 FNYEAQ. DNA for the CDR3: TGTGCCAGCAGCTCTGGACAAGCGGTGGCGAGCACAGATACGCAGTATTTT. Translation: CASSSGQAVASTDTQYF.

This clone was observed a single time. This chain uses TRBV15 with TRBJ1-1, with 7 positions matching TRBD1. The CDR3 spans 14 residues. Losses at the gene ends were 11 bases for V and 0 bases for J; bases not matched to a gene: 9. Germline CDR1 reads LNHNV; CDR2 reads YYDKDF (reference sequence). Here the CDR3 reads CASMIGTVNTEAFF. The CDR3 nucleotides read TGTGCCTCAATGATCGGGACAGTGAACACTGAAGCTTTCTTT.

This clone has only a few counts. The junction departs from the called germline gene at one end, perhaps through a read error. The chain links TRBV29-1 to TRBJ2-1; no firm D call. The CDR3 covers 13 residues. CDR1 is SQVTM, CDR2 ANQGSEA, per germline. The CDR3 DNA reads TGCAGCGTGGAAGAGGCGGACTACAATGAGCAGTTCTTC. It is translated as CSVEEADYNEQFF.

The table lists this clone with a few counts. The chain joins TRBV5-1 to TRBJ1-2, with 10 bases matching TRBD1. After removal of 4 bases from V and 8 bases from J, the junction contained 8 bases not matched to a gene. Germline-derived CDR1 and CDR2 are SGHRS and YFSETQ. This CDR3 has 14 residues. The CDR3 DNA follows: TGCGCCAGCAGCGCTTCCGGGACAGGGGCCGGCTACACCTTC. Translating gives CASSASGTGAGYTF.

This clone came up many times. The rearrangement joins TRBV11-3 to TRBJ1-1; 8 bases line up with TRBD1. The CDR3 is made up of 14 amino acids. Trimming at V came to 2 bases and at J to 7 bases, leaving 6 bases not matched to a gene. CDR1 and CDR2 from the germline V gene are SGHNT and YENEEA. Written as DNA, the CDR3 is TGTGCCAGCAGCTTACGGGTCGACAGGGGTGAAGCTTTCTTT. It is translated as CASSLRVDRGEAFF.

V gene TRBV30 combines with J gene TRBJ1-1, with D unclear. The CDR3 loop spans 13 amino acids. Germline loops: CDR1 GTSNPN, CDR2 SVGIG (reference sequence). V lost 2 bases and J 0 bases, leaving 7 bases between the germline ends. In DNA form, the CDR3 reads TGTGCCTGGAGTTTTAATATGAACACTGAAGCTTTCTTT. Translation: CAWSFNMNTEAFF.

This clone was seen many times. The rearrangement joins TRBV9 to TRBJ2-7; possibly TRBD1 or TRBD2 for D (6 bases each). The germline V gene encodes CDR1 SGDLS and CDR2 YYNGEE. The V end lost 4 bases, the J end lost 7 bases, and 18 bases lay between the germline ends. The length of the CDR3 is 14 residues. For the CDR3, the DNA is TGTGCCAGCAGCCTGGAGCCGGGGGCCTCAGAGCAGTACTTC. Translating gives CASSLEPGASEQYF.